The 32 T cell receptor beta chains in this list originate from one sample, sequenced in a study of naive CD8 T cells in extremely preterm neonates (dated by TCRdb to 2015 to 2018). The library came from the immunoSEQ multiplex PCR assay. This immuneACCESS table, as held by TCRdb, lists in-frame sequences with V and J called but not all clones. Of the missing ones, under half trace to an unresolved V gene in checked studies; the others have no known cause. The sample table contains 7,000 to 9,500 clones; only one count was recorded for 90% to 95% of them. The top ten clones comprise over 0.45% of the sample. Term cord blood came from about five elective full-term cesarean deliveries at about 36-41 weeks of gestation, without labor or rupture of membranes. Sequenced material: naive CD8+ T cells from cord blood. The receptor set was obtained from a newborn in good health.

V and J are TRBV4-1 and TRBJ2-1, with 8 nucleotides matching TRBD1. V was pared by 1 base and J by 9 bases, with 5 bases of the junction left unmatched. The CDR3 has 14 residues. Germline V CDR1 and CDR2: MGHRA, YSYEKL. The CDR3 nucleotides are TGCGCCAGCAGCCAAGCTGACAGGGGAGGTGAGCAGTTCTTC. It is translated as CASSQADRGGEQFF.

The CDR3 DNA is TGTGCCAGCAGTTACGGACAAACCTACGAGCAGTACTTC. Protein: CASSYGQTYEQYF. The V call is TRBV6-5, the J call TRBJ2-7; D is perhaps TRBD1 (5 bases). Germline CDR1 MNHEY, CDR2 SVGAGI. Trimming removed 2 bases from V and 2 bases from J, with 7 bases in between. This CDR3 has 13 amino acids.

The V gene is TRBV5-4, the J gene TRBJ2-7, with no clear D. Trimming pared 0 bases from V and 1 base from J, leaving 5 bases between. The germline V gene encodes CDR1 SGHNT and CDR2 YYREEE (reference sequence). The CDR3 covers 13 residues. The CDR3 spells CASSLAVSYEQYF. CDR3 nucleotide sequence: TGTGCCAGCAGCTTGGCAGTTTCCTACGAGCAGTACTTC.

The chain links TRBV4-1 to TRBJ1-1; D is ambiguous. This CDR3 region has 14 residues. Deletions cut 3 bases from V and 4 bases from J, with 12 bases between. Germline lookup yields CDR1 MGHRA and CDR2 YSYEKL. This chain's CDR3 is CASSQEGRTTEAFF. The CDR3 DNA follows: TGCGCCAGCAGCCAGGAAGGGAGGACCACTGAAGCTTTCTTT.

V and J are TRBV6-1 and TRBJ2-7; D remains unclear. The CDR3 spans 14 residues. V lost 1 base, J lost 3 bases, and 10 bases lay in between. Germline V gene data show CDR1 as MNHNS and CDR2 as SASEGT. The CDR3 DNA follows: TGTGCCAGCAGTGAAGAAATCAGAGGCTACGAGCAGTACTTC. It translates to CASSEEIRGYEQYF.

As DNA, the CDR3 is TGTGCCAGCAGCTTGACTAGCGGGAGTTACGAGCAGTACTTC. Amino acid sequence: CASSLTSGSYEQYF. The chain couples TRBV5-4 to TRBJ2-7; TRBD2 matches at 11 bases. The CDR3 consists of 14 residues. After removal of 1 base from V and 4 bases from J, the junction contained 1 base not matched to a gene. The germline V gene has CDR1 SGHNT and CDR2 YYREEE (reference sequence).

The chain uses TRBV7-4 and TRBJ1-5, with D possibly TRBD1 on 5 matching bases. V was clipped by 5 bases and J by 0 bases, with 14 bases between them. The CDR3 totals 16 residues. In germline, CDR1 is SGHVT, CDR2 SQSDAQ. CDR3 DNA: TGTGCCAGCAGCCATTGTGACAGCGCTAGCAATCAGCCCCAGCATTTT. Its translation is CASSHCDSASNQPQHF.

The count of this clone is one. This chain joins TRBV4-1 and TRBJ1-2, with D possibly being TRBD1 (6 bases). Germline assignment: CDR1 MGHRA and CDR2 YSYEKL. The CDR3 totals 14 residues. Trimming removed 4 bases from V and 3 bases from J, with 12 bases in between. Written as DNA, the CDR3 is TGCGCCAGCAGCCGGACAGATTCCTACTATGGCTACACCTTC. Translation gives CASSRTDSYYGYTF.

This clone was observed once. The chain carries TRBV5-6 and TRBJ2-3; no clear D. V gave up 1 base and J gave up 1 base, with 10 bases separating them. Germline V gene lookup returns CDR1 SGHDT and CDR2 YYEEEE. The CDR3 consists of 15 residues. The CDR3 sequence: CASSLSLEGTDTQYF. CDR3 DNA: TGTGCCAGCAGCTTGTCCCTAGAGGGCACAGATACGCAGTATTTT.

This clone was found once. This chain joins TRBV6-1 and TRBJ1-2, with no clear D. The length of the CDR3 is 13 residues. CDR1 and CDR2 (germline): MNHNS, SASEGT. V was pared by 0 bases and J by 4 bases, with 6 bases between. CDR3 protein: CASSEAHSYGYTF. The DNA for the CDR3 is TGTGCCAGCAGTGAAGCACACAGCTATGGCTACACCTTC.

J is TRBJ2-5 and V is TRBV27; D call uncertain. V was pared by 0 bases and J by 0 bases, with 8 bases between. The CDR3 runs 15 residues. Germline lookup yields CDR1 MNHEY and CDR2 SMNVEV (reference sequence). This chain's CDR3 is CASSLSPGNQETQYF. The CDR3, as DNA: TGTGCCAGCAGTTTATCCCCAGGAAACCAAGAGACCCAGTACTTC.

The genes are TRBV9 and TRBJ2-7; 7 positions agree with TRBD2. Looked up from germline, CDR1 is SGDLS and CDR2 is YYNGEE. There are 15 residues in the CDR3. Germline trimming cut 0 bases from V and 6 bases from J; bases unmatched to any gene: 9. CDR3 nucleotide sequence: TGTGCCAGCAGCGTAGGCGGGGGTAGAGCGTCCGAGCAGTACTTC. Its translation: CASSVGGGRASEQYF. Looking up the rest from reference TRBV9 and TRBJ2-7 gives the full variable domain: DSGVTQTPKHLITATGQRVTLRCSPRSGDLSVYWYQQSLDQGLQFLIQYYNGEERAKGNILERFSAQQFPDLHSELNLSSLELGDSALYFCASSVGGGRASEQYFGPGTRLTVT.

Only one count was recorded for this clone. V gene TRBV4-1 combines with J gene TRBJ1-2; possible D gene TRBD1, 5 bases. CDR3 length: 13 residues. Trimming took off 0 bases at V and 3 bases at J, with 5 bases between the two ends. From germline, CDR1 is MGHRA and CDR2 YSYEKL. CDR3 residues: CASSQDRDYGYTF. The DNA of the CDR3 is TGCGCCAGCAGCCAAGACAGGGACTATGGCTACACCTTC.

In its sample, this clone was seen once. V and J are TRBV19 and TRBJ1-2; 7 positions agree with TRBD1. With 7 bases clipped from V and 3 bases from J, the junction kept 2 bases outside the gene matches. CDR1 is LNHDA and CDR2 is SQIVND in the germline V gene (reference sequence). The CDR3 runs to 12 residues. CDR3 sequence: CASIGTDYGYTF. DNA of the CDR3: TGTGCCAGTATCGGGACAGACTATGGCTACACCTTC. The whole variable domain, filled in from reference TRBV19 and TRBJ1-2, reads DGGITQSPKYLFRKEGQNVTLSCEQNLNHDAMYWYRQDPGQGLRLIYYSQIVNDFQKGDIAEGYSVSREKKESFPLTVTSAQKNPTAFYLCASIGTDYGYTFGSGTRLTVV.

V usage is TRBV5-6 and J usage is TRBJ2-1; TRBD2 aligns across 11 bases. The ends lost 4 bases at V and 4 bases at J; junction bases unmatched: 4. The CDR3 consists of 15 residues. Per germline, CDR1 SGHDT and CDR2 YYEEEE. The CDR3 spells CASSPGLAAYNEQFF. The CDR3 nucleotides are TGTGCCAGCAGCCCGGGACTAGCGGCATACAATGAGCAGTTCTTC.

The rearrangement uses TRBV21-1 and TRBJ1-1; TRBD1, the table's D call, was not compared with the DNA. TRBV21-1 is a recognized pseudogene. The CDR3 spans 14 residues. The DNA of the CDR3 is TGTGCCAGCAGTATACAGGGGATGAACACTGAAGCTTTCTTT. It encodes CASSIQGMNTEAFF.

This clone came up a few times. CDR3: CAWSRPPGVNTEAFF. The CDR3 region has the DNA TGTGCCTGGAGTCGACCTCCGGGGGTGAACACTGAAGCTTTCTTT. The chain links TRBV30 to TRBJ1-1, with D maybe TRBD1 (5 bases). The V end was cut by 2 bases, the J end by 0 bases, with 13 bases between. Germline V lookup: CDR1 GTSNPN, CDR2 SVGIG (reference sequence). This CDR3 is built from 15 residues.

The V and J genes are TRBV27 and TRBJ2-3, with 8 bases lining up with TRBD1. CDR3 length: 14 residues. Germline assignment: CDR1 MNHEY and CDR2 SMNVEV (reference sequence). Losses at the gene ends were 6 bases for V and 2 bases for J; bases not matched to a gene: 4. Here the CDR3 DNA reads TGTGCCAGCAGCGTGACAGGGGTCACAGATACGCAGTATTTT. This encodes CASSVTGVTDTQYF.

The table lists this clone with a few counts. This chain connects TRBV4-3 to TRBJ2-3; maybe TRBD2 (6 bases). V shed 0 bases and J shed 1 base, with 8 bases lying between them. This CDR3 region has 15 residues. Germline CDR1 reads LGHNA; CDR2 reads YSLEER. The CDR3 loop reads CASSQDGSRTDTQYF. CDR3 in DNA: TGCGCCAGCAGCCAAGACGGGAGTCGCACAGATACGCAGTATTTT.

V and J are TRBV6-1 and TRBJ2-7, with 10 bases that match TRBD1. V trimming: 3 bases; J trimming: 4 bases; junction bases outside the gene matches: 15. CDR3 size: 18 residues. Germline CDR1 is MNHNS and CDR2 is SASEGT. DNA for the CDR3: TGTGCCAGCAGTGATTCGGGCCCGGGTGACAGGGGGCTGTACGAGCAGTACTTC. This gives the protein CASSDSGPGDRGLYEQYF.

The rearrangement uses TRBV7-6 and TRBJ2-3, with 7 nucleotides matching TRBD2. V was clipped by 1 base and J by 2 bases; unmatched bases: 3. The CDR3 totals 15 residues. Germline V gives CDR1 SGHVS, CDR2 FNYEAQ. CDR3 nucleotide sequence: TGTGCCAGCAGCTTAGGGGGGGGATACACAGATACGCAGTATTTT. Protein sequence: CASSLGGGYTDTQYF.

The chain couples TRBV29-1 to TRBJ2-1; D uncertain. V was trimmed by 6 bases and J by 5 bases, leaving 8 bases between them. The CDR3 contains 11 residues. Per the germline V gene, CDR1 is SQVTM and CDR2 is ANQGSEA. The CDR3 is CSVPYNNEQFF. Written as DNA, the CDR3 is TGCAGCGTCCCCTATAACAATGAGCAGTTCTTC.

The rearrangement uses TRBV27 and TRBJ2-3, with a weak D call TRBD2 (6 bases). V was clipped by 0 bases and J by 0 bases, with 7 bases between them. The V gene's germline CDR1 is MNHEY and CDR2 SMNVEV (reference sequence). The CDR3 loop spans 15 amino acids. The DNA of the CDR3 is TGTGCCAGCAGTTTATCGAGCGGGAGCACAGATACGCAGTATTTT. It encodes CASSLSSGSTDTQYF.

This chain joins TRBV2 and TRBJ2-3, with D perhaps matching TRBD2 (6 bases). The germline V and J ends were trimmed by 2 bases and 3 bases, with 15 bases remaining between them. Germline V gene sequence: CDR1 SNHLY, CDR2 FYNNEI. CDR3 length: 16 amino acids. The CDR3 reads CASSEQEAGRTDTQYF. In DNA, the CDR3 is TGTGCCAGCAGTGAACAGGAGGCGGGGAGGACAGATACGCAGTATTTT. Combining the CDR3 with reference TRBV2 and TRBJ2-3 gives the whole variable domain EPEVTQTPSHQVTQMGQEVILRCVPISNHLYFYWYRQILGQKVEFLVSFYNNEISEKSEIFDDQFSVERPDGSNFTLKIRSTKLEDSAMYFCASSEQEAGRTDTQYFGPGTRLTVL.

The V call is TRBV29-1, the J call TRBJ2-7; D possibly corresponds to TRBD1 (5 bases). CDR1 and CDR2 (germline): SQVTM, ANQGSEA. V lost 1 base to trimming and J lost 5 bases, with 12 bases between them. This CDR3 comprises 13 residues. CDR3 residues: CSVEVRWGDEQYF. In nucleotides, the CDR3 is TGCAGCGTTGAAGTACGGTGGGGCGACGAGCAGTACTTC.

This clone turned up a few times. The V call is TRBV4-1, the J call TRBJ1-5; D possibly corresponds to TRBD1 (5 bases). This CDR3 comprises 16 residues. The germline gives CDR1 MGHRA, CDR2 YSYEKL. Trimming removed 0 bases at V and 7 bases at J, with 16 bases between. CDR3 DNA sequence: TGCGCCAGCAGCCAAGAGGCGCCAGGGAACCAGCAGCCCCAGCATTTT. Protein: CASSQEAPGNQQPQHF.

V usage is TRBV7-9 and J usage is TRBJ1-1, with a tentative D call TRBD1 (6 bases). The CDR3 covers 12 residues. Per the germline V gene, CDR1 is SEHNR and CDR2 is FQNEAQ (reference sequence). V dropped 6 bases and J dropped 4 bases, with 9 bases sitting between them. CDR3 sequence: CASREGGTEAFF. The CDR3 coding sequence is TGTGCCAGCAGGGAAGGGGGCACTGAAGCTTTCTTT.

V gene TRBV27 combines with J gene TRBJ2-1; 8 bases agree with TRBD1. The CDR3 extends over 17 amino acids. V was pared by 0 bases and J by 4 bases, with 8 bases of the junction left unmatched. Germline lookup yields CDR1 MNHEY and CDR2 SMNVEV (reference sequence). CDR3 amino acids: CASSLSKGQAPYNEQFF. CDR3 nucleotides: TGTGCCAGCAGTTTATCGAAGGGACAGGCGCCTTACAATGAGCAGTTCTTC.

V and J are TRBV5-1 and TRBJ1-1; 7 nucleotides line up with TRBD1. Germline lookup yields CDR1 SGHRS and CDR2 YFSETQ. The CDR3 covers 16 residues. J lost 1 base, V lost 3 bases, and 9 bases had no gene match. CDR3 loop: CASSSDRVRRNTEAFF. The CDR3, as DNA: TGCGCCAGCAGCTCAGACAGGGTGCGTAGGAACACTGAAGCTTTCTTT.

This chain uses TRBV5-1 with TRBJ2-2; the match to TRBD2 covers 15 bases. CDR1 and CDR2 (germline): SGHRS, YFSETQ. The CDR3 is 16 residues long. Trimming took 5 bases from V and 9 from J; bases not matched to a gene: 8. The DNA for the CDR3 is TGCGCCAGCAGAGCCGGACTAGCGGGAGGGCCTAGGGAGCTGTTTTTT. This sequence encodes CASRAGLAGGPRELFF. Variable domain in full (rest from reference TRBV5-1 and TRBJ2-2): KAGVTQTPRYLIKTRGQQVTLSCSPISGHRSVSWYQQTPGQGLQFLFEYFSETQRNKGNFPGRFSGRQFSNSRSEMNVSTLELGDSALYLCASRAGLAGGPRELFFGEGSRLTVL.

The CDR3 coding sequence is TGTGCCAGCAGCTCCCGTCCCCCCTCCTACGAGCAGTACTTC. This translates into CASSSRPPSYEQYF. The chain couples TRBV21-1 to TRBJ2-7; the table's TRBD2 call for D was not verified on the DNA. TRBV21-1 is assigned pseudogene status. The CDR3 runs to 14 residues.

This chain joins TRBV30 and TRBJ2-5; TRBD1 agrees at 8 bases. Germline V lookup: CDR1 GTSNPN, CDR2 SVGIG (reference sequence). The V gene end was trimmed by 3 bases and the J gene end by 5 bases; junction bases not matched to a gene: 2. This CDR3 has 12 amino acids. The CDR3 here is CAWSGDRETQYF. The DNA for the CDR3 is TGTGCCTGGAGCGGGGACAGGGAGACCCAGTACTTC.